The 24 T cell receptor beta chains listed next were all sequenced from one sample in a study of blood T cells in healthy people across ages. Using a J-beta primer mix together with a sample-barcoded 5' primer, a second PCR was run for roughly 6 to 11 cycles. TCRdb recomputed calls from the 5' RACE reads with MiXCR, one row per CDR3 protein. The sample lists some 790,000 distinct CDR3 sequences; roughly 26% were seen once. What was sequenced was blood. The receptors originated from an elderly woman in good health.

The rearrangement uses TRBV20-1 and TRBJ2-1; 14 bases align to TRBD2. V lost 1 base, J lost 7 bases, and 0 bases stayed unmatched. There are 14 residues in the CDR3. Germline V gene sequence: CDR1 DFQATT, CDR2 SNEGSKA (reference sequence). CDR3 protein: CSARGTSGRNEQFF. CDR3 coding DNA: TGCAGTGCTAGAGGGACTAGCGGGAGGAATGAGCAGTTCTTC.

This clonotype was seen only a few times. This chain connects TRBV18 to TRBJ1-6; a weak D match, TRBD1 (6 bases). The germline V gene encodes CDR1 KGHSH and CDR2 LQKENI. Trimming shortened V by 3 bases and J by 9 bases, and 18 bases separated the two germline ends. There are 16 residues in the CDR3. The CDR3 protein is CASSPMTGPQGSPLHF. CDR3 in DNA: TGTGCCAGCTCACCCATGACAGGCCCTCAAGGTTCACCCCTCCACTTT.

This clonotype was seen at least ten times. This rearrangement joins TRBV5-1 to TRBJ2-7; D is unresolved. The V and J ends lost 0 bases and 3 bases respectively, with 7 bases between them. Germline V CDR1 and CDR2: SGHRS, YFSETQ. The CDR3 extends over 13 amino acids. CDR3 sequence: CASSLDQFYEQYF. CDR3 coding DNA: TGCGCCAGCAGCTTGGATCAGTTCTACGAGCAGTACTTC.

As DNA, the CDR3 is TGTGCCAGCAGCCCGGGACTAGCGGTCAACGAGCAGTACTTC. Translated: CASSPGLAVNEQYF. The rearrangement uses TRBV12-3 or TRBV12-4 and TRBJ2-7; 11 bases are a match to TRBD2. This CDR3 contains 14 residues. The V gene end was trimmed by 6 bases and the J gene end by 5 bases; junction bases not matched to a gene: 6.

This clonotype was found a few times. This chain connects TRBV7-9 to TRBJ1-1; D gene uncertain. Trimming cost V 5 bases and J 0 bases, with 7 bases left between them. This CDR3 contains 13 residues. The germline V gene encodes CDR1 SEHNR and CDR2 FQNEAQ (reference sequence). The CDR3: CASSPYMNTEAFF. DNA for the CDR3: TGTGCCAGCAGCCCATACATGAACACTGAAGCTTTCTTT.

This clonotype was recorded once. V and J are TRBV11-2 and TRBJ1-5; D ambiguous. The germline CDR1 and CDR2 sequences are SGHAT and FQNNGV. The CDR3 sequence is 14 residues long. The V gene lost 2 bases and the J gene lost 4 bases, with 9 bases spanning the gap. In nucleotides, the CDR3 is TGTGCCAGCAGCTTAACCAGCGGGAATCAGCCCCAGCATTTT. Protein: CASSLTSGNQPQHF.

The CDR3 sequence: CSAREPTNEKLFF. The DNA of the CDR3 is TGCAGTGCTAGGGAACCAACTAATGAAAAACTGTTTTTT. This rearrangement joins TRBV20-1 to TRBJ1-4, with D unclear. Trimming took off 3 bases at V and 0 bases at J, with 5 bases between the two ends. Germline V gene data show CDR1 as DFQATT and CDR2 as SNEGSKA (reference sequence). This CDR3 is built from 13 residues.

This clonotype has only a few counts. This may come from a read error, since a much larger clone is one base off. J is TRBJ2-5 and V is TRBV7-2; D possibly corresponds to TRBD1 (5 bases). The CDR3 runs 14 residues. Trimming took 1 base from V and 11 from J, leaving 17 bases between them. The V gene's germline CDR1 is SGHTA and CDR2 FQGNSA. The CDR3 coding sequence is TGTGCCAGCAGCTTAGAAGTCAGGGTAAATGAGCAGTACTTC. This sequence encodes CASSLEVRVNEQYF.

Many counts were recorded for this clonotype. J is TRBJ2-5 and V is TRBV3-1; D call uncertain. This CDR3 has 15 amino acids. The germline V gene encodes CDR1 LGHDT and CDR2 YNNKEL (reference sequence). V was cut by 1 base and J by 4 bases, with 13 bases left in between. This chain's CDR3 is CASSQVQGWGETQYF. DNA of the CDR3: TGTGCCAGCAGCCAAGTTCAAGGGTGGGGAGAGACCCAGTACTTC.

This clonotype has ten or more counts. This chain joins TRBV10-3 and TRBJ2-7; no reliable D call. The germline V gene has CDR1 ENHRY and CDR2 SYGVKD. With 4 bases removed from V and 2 bases from J, the gap between germline ends came to 15 bases. The CDR3 has 15 residues. The CDR3 nucleotides are TGTGCCATCAGTGTAAGCTCGACATTTACCTACGAGCAGTACTTC. Its protein product is CAISVSSTFTYEQYF.

The chain carries TRBV20-1 and TRBJ1-2, with TRBD1 identical over 8 bases. CDR1 DFQATT and CDR2 SNEGSKA come from the germline V gene (reference sequence). V gave up 4 bases and J gave up 2 bases; unmatched junction bases: 6. CDR3 size: 14 residues. Here the CDR3 DNA reads TGCAGTGCTACCCTCGGACAGGGAAACTATGGCTACACCTTC. Translating it yields CSATLGQGNYGYTF.

The chain has TRBV6-1 and TRBJ1-1; unclear D gene. Trimming removed 4 bases from V and 1 base from J, with 16 bases in between. Per the germline V gene, CDR1 is MNHNS and CDR2 is SASEGT. The CDR3 contains 16 residues. CDR3 in amino acids: CASSVERNSRNTEAFF. The DNA for the CDR3 is TGTGCCAGCAGTGTCGAACGCAACAGTCGGAACACTGAAGCTTTCTTT.

Remarks on this clonotype: This could be a read error, since a much larger clone is one nucleotide away. The V gene is TRBV6-2 or TRBV6-3, the J gene TRBJ2-5; D might be TRBD1 (5 bases). Germline V gene lookup returns CDR1 MNHEY and CDR2 SVGEGT. V lost 2 bases to trimming and J lost 2 bases, with 15 bases between them. The CDR3 sequence is 16 residues long. CDR3: CASSYMAKGSQETQYF. The CDR3 DNA is TGTGCCAGCAGTTACATGGCGAAGGGGTCACAAGAGACCCAGTACTTC.

This clonotype was seen more than once but under ten times. The chain links TRBV20-1 to TRBJ1-3; 8 nucleotides match TRBD1. The CDR3 has 16 amino acids. The germline gives CDR1 DFQATT, CDR2 SNEGSKA (reference sequence). The junction had 7 bases not matched to a gene; V was cut back by 1 base and J by 2 bases. The CDR3 is CSARGNGQGAGNTIYF. CDR3 nucleotide sequence: TGCAGTGCTAGAGGGAACGGACAGGGAGCTGGAAACACCATATATTTT.

Notes on this clonotype: This may arise from a read error, as a much more abundant clone is one base away. V usage is TRBV24-1 and J usage is TRBJ2-6; D is perhaps TRBD1 (5 bases). Per the germline V gene, CDR1 is KGHDR and CDR2 is SFDVKD. This CDR3 spans 16 amino acids. CDR3 loop: CATSDNRGTGANVLIF. DNA for the CDR3: TGTGCCACCAGTGATAATAGGGGCACTGGGGCCAACGTCCTGATTTTC.

This rearrangement joins TRBV7-2 to TRBJ1-1; D unclear. V shed 2 bases and J shed 6 bases, with 10 bases lying between them. The V gene's germline CDR1 is SGHTA and CDR2 FQGNSA. The CDR3 is 13 amino acids. CDR3 amino acids: CASSLSLEAEAFF. The CDR3 region has the DNA TGTGCCAGCAGCTTAAGTTTGGAGGCTGAAGCTTTCTTT.

The V and J genes are TRBV12-3 or TRBV12-4 and TRBJ2-3, with D perhaps TRBD2 (6 bases). The CDR3 contains 14 residues. Trimming shortened V by 3 bases and J by 6 bases, and 13 bases separated the two germline ends. CDR3 residues: CASSFEGGADTQYF. The CDR3 nucleotides are TGTGCCAGCAGTTTTGAAGGAGGGGCGGATACGCAGTATTTT.

This clonotype was seen ten or more times. This chain joins TRBV6-2 or TRBV6-3 and TRBJ1-5; D is possibly TRBD1 (6 bases). The CDR3 spans 15 residues. With 5 bases removed from V and 5 bases from J, the gap between germline ends came to 16 bases. From germline, CDR1 is MNHEY and CDR2 SVGEGT. The DNA for the CDR3 is TGTGCCAGCAGTCTTCTGTCAGGGGACTATCAGCCCCAGCATTTT. Amino acid sequence: CASSLLSGDYQPQHF.

This clonotype has just a few counts. A much more abundant neighbour one base away suggests this may be a read error. The rearrangement joins TRBV6-5 to TRBJ1-6; no clear D gene. Germline assignment: CDR1 MNHEY and CDR2 SVGAGI. This CDR3 region has 13 residues. The V and J ends lost 5 bases and 7 bases respectively, with 9 bases between them. CDR3 sequence (DNA): TGTGCCAGCAGTAATGAGAAGAATTCACCCCTCCACTTT. It encodes CASSNEKNSPLHF.

The V and J genes are TRBV12-3 or TRBV12-4 and TRBJ2-5; 11 bases are a match to TRBD2. V lost 7 bases, J lost 5 bases, and 9 bases stayed unmatched. There are 15 residues in the CDR3. CDR3 protein: CASTPLASGGETQYF. As DNA, the CDR3 is TGTGCCAGCACCCCCTTAGCTAGCGGGGGGGAGACCCAGTACTTC.

The sample holds many counts of this clonotype. The rearrangement joins TRBV20-1 to TRBJ2-1; maybe TRBD1 (6 bases). The CDR3 is 14 amino acids. Germline CDR1 is DFQATT and CDR2 is SNEGSKA (reference sequence). V was cut by 1 base and J by 9 bases, with 16 bases left in between. The CDR3 coding sequence is TGCAGTGCTAGAGCGGTCGACAGGACCGGTGAGCAGTTCTTC. It encodes CSARAVDRTGEQFF.

This clonotype was detected a few times. V and J are TRBV7-8 and TRBJ1-2; D is possibly TRBD1 (5 bases). Germline V lookup: CDR1 SGHVS, CDR2 FQNEAQ. The germline V and J ends were trimmed by 5 bases and 6 bases, with 10 bases remaining between them. The length of the CDR3 is 12 residues. In DNA, the CDR3 is TGTGCCAGCAGCGACTCGGGGGATGGCTACACCTTC. Its translation: CASSDSGDGYTF.

This chain joins TRBV7-2 and TRBJ2-7; no reliable D call. The germline V gene has CDR1 SGHTA and CDR2 FQGNSA. V was pared by 1 base and J by 2 bases, with 9 bases between. This CDR3 is built from 14 residues. The CDR3 loop is CASSLGVFPYEQYF. CDR3 sequence (DNA): TGTGCCAGCAGCTTAGGGGTATTCCCCTACGAGCAGTACTTC.

The chain carries TRBV12-3 or TRBV12-4 and TRBJ1-6; no reliable D call. V lost 4 bases, J lost 15 bases, and 16 bases lay in between. There are 13 residues in the CDR3. CDR3 bases: TGTGCCAGCAGTTCTGGAGTTGAGGTACTCCTCCACTTT. Residues: CASSSGVEVLLHF.